The 23 T cell receptor beta chains below all came from one sample that was sequenced in a study of immune reconstitution after stem cell transplant in scleroderma. TCRdb ran MiXCR on the RT-PCR reads and lists one entry per CDR3 protein. The table includes around 2,000 distinct CDR3 sequences, roughly 15% detected once. This material was obtained before or after autologous hematopoietic stem cell transplantation (not recorded which). The source of these receptors is a female donor with systemic sclerosis.

V gene TRBV19 combines with J gene TRBJ2-3; TRBD2 agrees at 7 bases. CDR3 length: 16 amino acids. Germline CDR1 LNHDA, CDR2 SQIVND (reference sequence). V gave up 3 bases and J gave up 0 bases; unmatched junction bases: 6. The CDR3 protein is CASSMGGRSSTDTQYF. The CDR3 coding sequence is TGTGCCAGTAGTATGGGGGGGAGGTCTAGCACAGATACGCAGTATTTT.

Sample share makes this clonotype medium-sized. V usage is TRBV4-1 and J usage is TRBJ2-7, with 7 bases lining up with TRBD1. Germline V gene data show CDR1 as MGHRA and CDR2 as YSYEKL. V lost 1 base and J lost 2; bases outside the gene matches: 2. The CDR3 has 14 residues. The CDR3 region is CASSQGRGTYEQYF. CDR3 nucleotide sequence: TGCGCCAGCAGCCAAGGCAGGGGGACCTACGAGCAGTACTTC.

This clonotype is labeled as medium-sized. The V call is TRBV7-2, the J call TRBJ2-3; D could derive from TRBD1 or TRBD2 (6 bases each). Trimming pared 5 bases from V and 4 bases from J, leaving 22 bases between. This CDR3 has 17 amino acids. Germline CDR1 is SGHTA and CDR2 is FQGNSA. CDR3 coding DNA: TGTGCCAGCAGCCCCCCCGGGGGCCGGTTTGGGTCAGATACGCAGTATTTT. It yields the protein CASSPPGGRFGSDTQYF.

The J gene is TRBJ2-2, the V gene TRBV7-3; 11 positions match TRBD2. V dropped 2 bases and J dropped 6; count of bases not matched to a gene: 5. The CDR3 runs to 16 residues. Germline-derived CDR1 and CDR2 are SGHTA and FQGTGA. CDR3 residues: CASSLGPSGRPGELFF. In nucleotides, the CDR3 is TGTGCCAGCAGCTTAGGCCCTAGCGGGAGGCCCGGGGAGCTGTTTTTT. The complete variable domain, with remaining parts taken from reference TRBV7-3 and TRBJ2-2, reads GAGVSQTPSNKVTEKGKYVELRCDPISGHTALYWYRQSLGQGPEFLIYFQGTGAADDSGLPNDRFFAVRPEGSVSTLKIQRTERGDSAVYLCASSLGPSGRPGELFFGEGSRLTVL.

In this sample, this clonotype turned up a few times. The chain has TRBV7-3 and TRBJ2-5; 8 nucleotides agree with TRBD1. V dropped 4 bases and J dropped 4; count of bases not matched to a gene: 5. Germline CDR1 is SGHTA and CDR2 is FQGTGA. The CDR3 is made up of 14 amino acids. CDR3 sequence (DNA): TGTGCCAGCAGCTCAACCGGACAGGGAGAGACCCAGTACTTC. The encoded protein is CASSSTGQGETQYF.

This clonotype qualifies as large (0.1 to 1%). The chain uses TRBV6-5 and TRBJ2-7, with 9 bases matching TRBD1. CDR1 is MNHEY, CDR2 SVGAGI, per germline. V lost 4 bases to trimming and J lost 3 bases; unmatched junction nucleotides: 7. The length of the CDR3 is 15 residues. The DNA for the CDR3 is TGTGCCAGCAGTTGGCGACAGGGGGTCGGCTACGAGCAGTACTTC. Protein sequence: CASSWRQGVGYEQYF.

This clonotype was seen a few times. The genes are TRBV19 and TRBJ1-5; the D is unclear. The V end was cut by 5 bases, the J end by 0 bases, with 20 bases between. Germline-derived CDR1 and CDR2 are LNHDA and SQIVND (reference sequence). The CDR3 extends over 18 amino acids. CDR3 in amino acids: CASSLQLKELYSNQPQHF. The CDR3 DNA sequence: TGTGCCAGTAGTCTCCAGTTGAAAGAGCTGTATAGCAATCAGCCCCAGCATTTT.

This clonotype is medium-sized. The V and J genes are TRBV18 and TRBJ2-2; D is uncertain. This CDR3 has 14 residues. V gave up 2 bases and J gave up 4 bases, with 8 bases separating them. Germline CDR1 is KGHSH and CDR2 is LQKENI. CDR3 coding DNA: TGTGCCAGCTCACCAATCCAGAGCACCGGGGAGCTGTTTTTT. It translates to CASSPIQSTGELFF.

This clonotype counts as medium-sized. The gene calls are TRBV5-5 and TRBJ2-1; 12 bases are a match to TRBD2. This CDR3 comprises 17 residues. Germline CDR1 is SGHKS and CDR2 is YYEKEE (reference sequence). Germline trimming cut 4 bases from V and 0 bases from J; bases unmatched to any gene: 5. CDR3: CASSRLAGGRSYNEQFF. The CDR3 region has the DNA TGTGCCAGCAGCAGGCTAGCGGGGGGGCGCTCCTACAATGAGCAGTTCTTC.

This clonotype is judged medium-sized. This sequence joins TRBV27 and TRBJ1-5, with 7 nucleotides matching TRBD1. From germline, CDR1 is MNHEY and CDR2 SMNVEV (reference sequence). The CDR3 spans 18 residues. J lost 7 bases, V lost 0 bases, and 15 bases had no gene match. CDR3 region: CASSLSTPQTGLEQPQHF. For the CDR3, the DNA is TGTGCCAGCAGTTTATCGACGCCCCAGACAGGGTTGGAACAGCCCCAGCATTTT.

The chain recombines TRBV5-4 with TRBJ2-1; D may be TRBD1 (6 bases). This CDR3 is 15 amino acids long. V dropped 0 bases and J dropped 7 bases, with 14 bases sitting between them. Looked up from germline, CDR1 is SGHNT and CDR2 is YYREEE (reference sequence). The CDR3 loop reads CASSLDQLRGNEQFF. The CDR3 DNA follows: TGTGCCAGCAGCTTGGACCAACTTAGGGGGAATGAGCAGTTCTTC.

In this sample, this clonotype is medium-sized. The rearrangement uses TRBV5-1 and TRBJ1-2, with TRBD1 matching over 8 bases. The CDR3 runs 13 residues. The V gene's germline CDR1 is SGHRS and CDR2 YFSETQ. Losses at the gene ends were 4 bases for V and 5 bases for J; bases not matched to a gene: 4. The CDR3 region is CASSKGQEYGYTF. For the CDR3, the DNA is TGCGCCAGCAGCAAGGGACAGGAGTATGGCTACACCTTC.

V and J are TRBV7-9 and TRBJ2-7; D is perhaps TRBD2 (5 bases). The germline V and J ends were trimmed by 5 bases and 5 bases, with 13 bases remaining between them. This CDR3 contains 13 residues. Germline CDR1 and CDR2: SEHNR and FQNEAQ (reference sequence). CDR3 bases: TGTGCCAGCAGCCGGGGAGAGGGCGACGAGCAGTACTTC. Translating it yields CASSRGEGDEQYF.

This clonotype showed up just a few times. The V and J genes are TRBV27 and TRBJ1-2, with D perhaps TRBD1 (6 bases). The germline V and J ends were trimmed by 0 bases and 4 bases, with 6 bases remaining between them. Germline V gene lookup returns CDR1 MNHEY and CDR2 SMNVEV (reference sequence). The CDR3 consists of 13 residues. The CDR3 bases are TGTGCCAGCAGTTTATCGACAGGCTATGGCTACACCTTC. Encoded protein: CASSLSTGYGYTF.

This clonotype is medium-sized. J is TRBJ1-1 and V is TRBV7-2; possibly TRBD1 for D (6 bases). V gave up 4 bases and J gave up 0 bases, with 15 bases separating them. The germline gives CDR1 SGHTA, CDR2 FQGNSA. The CDR3 contains 16 residues. The CDR3 is CASSYRWGPVNTEAFF. The CDR3 DNA is TGTGCCAGCAGCTACCGTTGGGGGCCAGTGAACACTGAAGCTTTCTTT.

This clonotype is judged medium-sized (0.01 to 0.1%). The chain uses TRBV5-5 and TRBJ1-2; TRBD1 is a possible D gene (6 bases). Trimming shortened V by 4 bases and J by 0 bases, and 13 bases separated the two germline ends. The CDR3 totals 15 residues. The germline V gene encodes CDR1 SGHKS and CDR2 YYEKEE (reference sequence). This CDR3 is CASSLRTASNYGYTF. The CDR3 DNA reads as TGTGCCAGCAGCCTCCGGACAGCTTCTAACTATGGCTACACCTTC.

Judged by abundance, this clonotype is medium-sized. The chain joins TRBV20-1 to TRBJ2-1; D is possibly TRBD2 (6 bases). The ends were cut back, 1 base at V and 6 bases at J, with 22 bases in the middle. This CDR3 contains 17 residues. Germline V gene data show CDR1 as DFQATT and CDR2 as SNEGSKA (reference sequence). The CDR3 DNA follows: TGCAGTGCTAGAGGCCCGGGAGCCGGGACGGCACCCAATGAGCAGTTCTTC. Translated: CSARGPGAGTAPNEQFF.

This clonotype was seen more than once but under ten times. The genes are TRBV29-1 and TRBJ2-3; a weak D match, TRBD1 (5 bases). V was clipped by 3 bases and J by 2 bases, with 9 bases between them. Germline CDR1 reads SQVTM; CDR2 reads ANQGSEA. The CDR3 has 13 amino acids. The CDR3 loop reads CSVDQGYTDTQYF. In nucleotides, the CDR3 is TGCAGCGTTGATCAGGGTTACACAGATACGCAGTATTTT.

In DNA, the CDR3 is TGTGCCAGCTCGGACAGGGGGCGGTCACCCCTCCACTTT. It translates to CASSDRGRSPLHF. V is TRBV19 and J is TRBJ1-6, with 11 bases aligning to TRBD1. This CDR3 is built from 13 residues. Germline lookup yields CDR1 LNHDA and CDR2 SQIVND (reference sequence). The V segment lost 9 bases and the J segment 10 bases; nucleotides outside the gene matches: 5.

Sample share makes this clonotype medium-sized. The chain carries TRBV5-1 and TRBJ1-1, with 12 bases that match TRBD1. The CDR3 spans 16 residues. Germline CDR1 reads SGHRS; CDR2 reads YFSETQ. J gave up 9 bases and V 2 bases, and 11 bases lay outside the gene matches. The CDR3 protein is CASSLSPGQGAQKAFF. DNA of the CDR3: TGCGCCAGCAGCTTAAGTCCGGGACAGGGGGCCCAAAAAGCTTTCTTT. Full variable domain (rest looked up from reference TRBV5-1 and TRBJ1-1): KAGVTQTPRYLIKTRGQQVTLSCSPISGHRSVSWYQQTPGQGLQFLFEYFSETQRNKGNFPGRFSGRQFSNSRSEMNVSTLELGDSALYLCASSLSPGQGAQKAFFGQGTRLTVV.

Judged by abundance, this clonotype is medium-sized. The chain recombines TRBV20-1 with TRBJ2-7; D is perhaps TRBD2 (5 bases). This CDR3 has 13 amino acids. The germline V gene has CDR1 DFQATT and CDR2 SNEGSKA (reference sequence). Trimming pared 3 bases from V and 3 bases from J, leaving 12 bases between. CDR3 residues: CSASGAGSYEQYF. CDR3 sequence (DNA): TGCAGTGCTAGTGGCGCGGGTAGCTACGAGCAGTACTTC.

This rearrangement joins TRBV6-5 to TRBJ2-3; 7 bases agree with TRBD2. This CDR3 comprises 16 residues. The germline V gene has CDR1 MNHEY and CDR2 SVGAGI. Trimming took 5 bases from V and 2 from J; bases not matched to a gene: 10. CDR3 sequence (DNA): TGTGCCAGCAGTGGACTATCTAGCGGCTCCACAGATACGCAGTATTTT. Protein product: CASSGLSSGSTDTQYF.

This clonotype ranks as medium-sized. CDR3 residues: CASRTGPSEAFF. The CDR3 region has the DNA TGTGCCAGCAGGACAGGTCCGAGTGAAGCTTTCTTT. This chain joins TRBV27 and TRBJ1-1; D possibly corresponds to TRBD1 (6 bases). The germline V gene encodes CDR1 MNHEY and CDR2 SMNVEV (reference sequence). V lost 6 bases, J lost 7 bases, and 12 bases lay in between. There are 12 residues in the CDR3.